A selection of T cell receptor beta chains follows, all from one sample in a study of T cell responses to AZD1222 COVID-19 vaccine. Libraries were prepared by immunoSEQ multiplex PCR; TCRdb keeps only in-frame clonotypes and omits some of them. The data hold some 130,000 clones, with 75% to 90% observed a single time. Sequencing was performed on peripheral blood, taken on day 0 of AZD1222 vaccination. The receptors originated from an adult in good health. Each CDR3 is given with its conserved first and last residue. The D gene is left open where the match is weak. Size is omitted from some rows. Given values are once, few, many or a class for expanded clones.

size	V	J	D	DNA	CDR3
.	TRBV6-5	TRBJ2-7	TRBD2	TGTGCCGTCCTACCCGGGGGGACGGGGCAGTACTTC	CAVLPGGTGQYF
few	TRBV2	TRBJ1-5	TRBD1	TGTGCCAGCAGTGACCACGGGACAGGGAATAATCAGCCCCAGCATTTT	CASSDHGTGNNQPQHF
.	TRBV7-2	TRBJ2-7	.	TGTGCCAGCGCCAGCTTCGAGTCCTACGAGCAGTACTTC	CASASFESYEQYF
.	TRBV6-5	TRBJ2-5	.	TGTGCCAGCAGAAGAGCAGGGGGGGAGACCCAGTACTTC	CASRRAGGETQYF
.	TRBV6-5	TRBJ1-5	.	TGTGCCAGCAGTTACGGGGGATACGATCAGCCCCAGCATTTT	CASSYGGYDQPQHF
.	TRBV7-2	TRBJ2-7	.	TGTGCCAGCAGCTTAGAAAGGACCTTCTACGAGCAGTACTTC	CASSLERTFYEQYF
.	TRBV15	TRBJ1-6	.	TGTGCCACCAGACGCGGGGACAAAAGAAGATCACCCCTCCACTTT	CATRRGDKRRSPLHF
.	TRBV6-2/TRBV6-3	TRBJ1-1	TRBD1	TGTGCCAGCAGCTCCCCGGGACAGAGAGGGCACACTGAAGCTTTCTTT	CASSSPGQRGHTEAFF
.	TRBV7-9	TRBJ2-3	TRBD2	TGTGCCAGCAGCGTTAGGAGAGGCGGGGGGCTTCTTTTCACAGATACGCAGTATTTT	CASSVRRGGGLLFTDTQYF
.	TRBV19	TRBJ2-7	TRBD1	TGTGCCAGTAGTACCTCGACAGGGGCAATCTACGAGCAGTACTTC	CASSTSTGAIYEQYF
.	TRBV19	TRBJ1-2	.	TGTGCCAGTAGTATCGAGGGACGGCCGGGATATGGCTACACCTTC	CASSIEGRPGYGYTF
.	TRBV2	TRBJ1-2	.	TGTGCCAGCAGTGGGCCTACAGCGGGAATTCATGGCTACACCTTC	CASSGPTAGIHGYTF
.	TRBV18	TRBJ1-1	.	TGTGCCAGCTCACCCGCGGTAGGGTGGGACACTGAAGCTTTCTTT	CASSPAVGWDTEAFF
.	TRBV6-2/TRBV6-3	TRBJ2-3	TRBD2	TGTGCCAGCAGTTACGACCGGTGGGGGGGTACTAGCACAGATACGCAGTATTTT	CASSYDRWGGTSTDTQYF
.	TRBV18	TRBJ1-3	.	TGTGCCAGCTCACCTGGCGACACCATATATTTT	CASSPGDTIYF
.	TRBV18	TRBJ2-7	.	TGTGCCAGCTCACCACCTGGTAGCGGCCAATACGAGCAGTACTTC	CASSPPGSGQYEQYF